One TCR beta chain is described in this entry. Its antigen is not identified. The data originate from a study of cytomegalovirus exposure and HLA in healthy donors. Study-wide context: From HLA-typed donors, an early data release held tens of millions of unique TCRs. Study-level findings and limits: TCR beta sequences reportedly predicted most subjects' HLA-A and HLA-B alleles accurately. Upon later analysis, HLA-associated TCR beta chains proved more clonally expanded than other, equally common chains. One variant, a missense change in DCLRE1C, was linked in a later analysis to TCR beta V- and J-gene trimming.

The PCR made use of 60 Vbeta and 13 Jbeta primers. Profiled with immunoSEQ multiplex PCR; TCRdb holds only in-frame clones, not every one. Its listing shows around 80,000 clones. The TCR comes from a man aged 35 to 55 in good health and CMV-seronegative. Sequenced material: PBMCs.

CDR3 bases: TGTGCCAGCATGCAGCGGGAGACATACGAGCAGTACTTC. Amino acid sequence: CASMQRETYEQYF. The chain has TRBV7-9 and TRBJ2-7; 8 nucleotides align to TRBD2. The CDR3 sequence is 13 residues long. V gave up 7 bases and J gave up 4 bases; unmatched junction bases: 6. In germline, CDR1 is SEHNR, CDR2 FQNEAQ (reference sequence).